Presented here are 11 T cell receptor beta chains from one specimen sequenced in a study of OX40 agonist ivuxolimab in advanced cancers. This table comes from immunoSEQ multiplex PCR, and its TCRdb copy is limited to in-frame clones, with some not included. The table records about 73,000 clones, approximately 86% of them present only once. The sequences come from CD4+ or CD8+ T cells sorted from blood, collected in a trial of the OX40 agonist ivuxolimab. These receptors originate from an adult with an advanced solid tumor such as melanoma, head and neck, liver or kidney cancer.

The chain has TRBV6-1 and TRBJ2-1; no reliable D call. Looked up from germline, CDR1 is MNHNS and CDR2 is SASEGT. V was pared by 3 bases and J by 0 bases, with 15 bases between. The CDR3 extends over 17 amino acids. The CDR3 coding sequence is TGTGCCAGCAGTGACATGTATGGCCGGAGCTCCTACAATGAGCAGTTCTTC. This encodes CASSDMYGRSSYNEQFF.

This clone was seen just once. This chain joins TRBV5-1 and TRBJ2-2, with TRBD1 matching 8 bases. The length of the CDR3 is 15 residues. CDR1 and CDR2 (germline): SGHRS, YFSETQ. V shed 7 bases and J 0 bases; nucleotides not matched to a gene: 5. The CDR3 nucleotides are TGCGCCAGCGAATCGACAGGGGCGAACACCGGGGAGCTGTTTTTT. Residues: CASESTGANTGELFF.

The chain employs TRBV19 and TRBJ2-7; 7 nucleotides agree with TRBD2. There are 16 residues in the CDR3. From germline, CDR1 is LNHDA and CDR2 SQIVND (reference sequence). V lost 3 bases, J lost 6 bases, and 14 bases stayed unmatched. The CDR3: CASSMTSLGSVSEQYF. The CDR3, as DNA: TGTGCCAGTAGTATGACTAGCTTAGGTTCGGTGAGCGAGCAGTACTTC.

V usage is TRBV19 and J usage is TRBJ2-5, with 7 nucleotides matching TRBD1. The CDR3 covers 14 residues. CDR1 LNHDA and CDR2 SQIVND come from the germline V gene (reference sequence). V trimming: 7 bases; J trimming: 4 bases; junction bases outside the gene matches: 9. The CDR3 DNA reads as TGTGCCAGTATCCCCAGGACAGGTAGAGAGACCCAGTACTTC. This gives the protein CASIPRTGRETQYF.

The CDR3 nucleotides are TGTGCCAGCAGCTCTCAATGGCACGAGCAGTACTTC. Translation: CASSSQWHEQYF. The J gene is TRBJ2-7, the V gene TRBV7-3; D remains ambiguous. Germline loops: CDR1 SGHTA, CDR2 FQGTGA. The CDR3 covers 12 residues. With 4 bases removed from V and 5 bases from J, the gap between germline ends came to 9 bases.

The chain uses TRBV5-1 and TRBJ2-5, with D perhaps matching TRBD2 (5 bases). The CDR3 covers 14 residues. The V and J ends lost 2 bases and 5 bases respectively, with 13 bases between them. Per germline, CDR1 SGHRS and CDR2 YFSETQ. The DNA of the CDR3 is TGCGCCAGCAGCTTAAGCGAGGGTGGGGAGACCCAGTACTTC. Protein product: CASSLSEGGETQYF.

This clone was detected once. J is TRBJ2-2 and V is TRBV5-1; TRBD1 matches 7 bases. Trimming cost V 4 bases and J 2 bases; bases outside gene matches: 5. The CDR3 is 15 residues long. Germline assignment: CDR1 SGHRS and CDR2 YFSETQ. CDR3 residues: CASSRGQSNTGELFF. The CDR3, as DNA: TGCGCCAGCAGCCGGGGACAGTCAAACACCGGGGAGCTGTTTTTT.

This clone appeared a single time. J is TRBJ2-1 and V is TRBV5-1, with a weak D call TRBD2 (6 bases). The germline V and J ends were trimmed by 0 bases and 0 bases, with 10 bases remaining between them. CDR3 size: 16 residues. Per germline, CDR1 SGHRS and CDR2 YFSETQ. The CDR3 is CASSLGVGGSYNEQFF. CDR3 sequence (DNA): TGCGCCAGCAGCTTGGGTGTCGGGGGCTCCTACAATGAGCAGTTCTTC. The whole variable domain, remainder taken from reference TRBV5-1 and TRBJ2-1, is KAGVTQTPRYLIKTRGQQVTLSCSPISGHRSVSWYQQTPGQGLQFLFEYFSETQRNKGNFPGRFSGRQFSNSRSEMNVSTLELGDSALYLCASSLGVGGSYNEQFFGPGTRLTVL.

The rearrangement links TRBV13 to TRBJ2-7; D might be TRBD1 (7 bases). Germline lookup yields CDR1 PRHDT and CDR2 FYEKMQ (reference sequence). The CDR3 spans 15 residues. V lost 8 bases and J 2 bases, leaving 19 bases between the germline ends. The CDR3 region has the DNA TGTGCCAGCGGGGGGTCTCGCCAGGGGGCCTACGAGCAGTACTTC. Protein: CASGGSRQGAYEQYF.

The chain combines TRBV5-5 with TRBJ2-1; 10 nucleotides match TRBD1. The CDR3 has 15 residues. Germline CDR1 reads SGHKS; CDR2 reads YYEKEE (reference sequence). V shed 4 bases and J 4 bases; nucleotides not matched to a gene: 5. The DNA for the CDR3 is TGTGCCAGCAGCCGAGAGGGACAGGGGTACAATGAGCAGTTCTTC. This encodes CASSREGQGYNEQFF.

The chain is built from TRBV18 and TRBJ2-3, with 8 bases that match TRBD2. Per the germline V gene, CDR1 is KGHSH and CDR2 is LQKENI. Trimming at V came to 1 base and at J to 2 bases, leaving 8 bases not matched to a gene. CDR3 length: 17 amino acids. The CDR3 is CASSPQGPSGPTDTQYF. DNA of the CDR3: TGTGCCAGCTCACCACAGGGCCCTAGCGGGCCCACAGATACGCAGTATTTT.